This T cell receptor (beta chain) came from a study of cytomegalovirus exposure and HLA in healthy donors. Study results and caveats: Some TCR beta chains (around 160 of them) were listed as cytomegalovirus-associated.

As to this clone: The antigen remains unidentified.

The repertoire was sequenced with immunoSEQ multiplex PCR; TCRdb's copy has only in-frame clones and lacks some. The data hold around 66,000 clones, with 95% to 98% observed a single time. J was trimmed by 2 bases and V by 4 bases; bases with no gene match: 8. The CDR3 contains 15 residues. The germline CDR1 and CDR2 sequences are LNHNV and YYDKDF (reference sequence). Sequencing was done on a sample of PBMCs. This sequence joins TRBV15 and TRBJ2-7; 7 bases are a match to TRBD1. The receptor was isolated from a woman aged 18-29 years in good health and CMV-seropositive. CDR3 DNA: TGTGCCACCAGCAATAAACAGGGGCACACCTACGAGCAGTACTTC. Protein: CATSNKQGHTYEQYF.